The next 15 T cell receptor beta chains were all read from a single sample in a study of blood T cells in healthy people across ages. The second PCR ran roughly 6 to 11 cycles with a sample-barcoded 5' primer and J-beta primers. TCRdb processed the 5' RACE reads anew with MiXCR; each CDR3 protein has one entry. Counted here are over 1,200,000 distinct CDR3 sequences, approximately 59% occurring once; the ten biggest clones make up about 6.3%. The sample comprised blood. These receptors were collected from a man aged 18 to 30 in good health.

This clonotype was seen just once. Here the CDR3 DNA reads TGTGCCAGCAGTTCCAGGACTAGCGCCGAAGAGACCCAGTACTTC. Protein sequence: CASSSRTSAEETQYF. V and J are TRBV12-3 or TRBV12-4 and TRBJ2-7, with 9 positions matching TRBD2. The J call is in doubt because the DNA end fits TRBJ2-5 better. The CDR3 extends over 15 amino acids.

The chain uses TRBV29-1 and TRBJ2-6; either TRBD1 or TRBD2 may fit D (5 bases each). The CDR3 length is 14 residues. Trimming removed 4 bases at V and 4 bases at J, with 11 bases between. CDR1 and CDR2 from the germline V gene are SQVTM and ANQGSEA. CDR3 nucleotides: TGCAGCGTTGTAGGGGAGTCCGGGGCCAACGTCCTGACTTTC. It codes for CSVVGESGANVLTF.

J is TRBJ2-1 and V is TRBV12-3 or TRBV12-4; the match to TRBD2 covers 7 bases. This CDR3 has 14 residues. Trimming at V came to 0 bases and at J to 6 bases, leaving 2 bases not matched to a gene. The CDR3 is CASSLAGRPNEQFF. CDR3 nucleotide sequence: TGTGCCAGCAGTTTAGCCGGGAGGCCCAATGAGCAGTTCTTC.

This clonotype was observed a single time. The chain recombines TRBV2 with TRBJ1-6; D is undetermined. The V end was cut by 1 base, the J end by 4 bases, with 5 bases between. The V gene's germline CDR1 is SNHLY and CDR2 FYNNEI. The CDR3 is 14 residues long. The CDR3 reads CASSEVEYNSPLHF. The CDR3 coding sequence is TGTGCCAGCAGTGAAGTGGAATATAATTCACCCCTCCACTTT. The full variable domain, in which reference TRBV2 and TRBJ1-6 provide the parts outside the CDR3, is EPEVTQTPSHQVTQMGQEVILRCVPISNHLYFYWYRQILGQKVEFLVSFYNNEISEKSEIFDDQFSVERPDGSNFTLKIRSTKLEDSAMYFCASSEVEYNSPLHFGNGTRLTVT.

The rearrangement uses TRBV29-1 and TRBJ1-2; perhaps TRBD1 as D (6 bases). The V and J ends lost 2 bases and 6 bases respectively, with 19 bases between them. The CDR3 is 15 amino acids. Looked up from germline, CDR1 is SQVTM and CDR2 is ANQGSEA. For the CDR3, the DNA is TGCAGCGTTGAATCCCTACAGGGTCTTAGAGATGGCTACACCTTC. This translates into CSVESLQGLRDGYTF.

This clonotype was detected only once. V is TRBV24-1 and J is TRBJ2-1, with TRBD1 matching 9 bases. CDR3 length: 18 amino acids. The V and J ends lost 1 base and 2 bases, in that order; junction bases with no gene match: 8. Germline lookup yields CDR1 KGHDR and CDR2 SFDVKD. This chain's CDR3 is CATSDLGRGTGTYNEQFF. The CDR3 bases are TGTGCCACCAGTGATTTAGGCCGGGGGACAGGGACCTACAATGAGCAGTTCTTC.

Comment on this clonotype: An end of the junction differs from the germline gene, which may be a read error. The chain is built from TRBV27 and TRBJ1-2, with D tentatively TRBD1 (5 bases). CDR1 and CDR2 from the germline V gene are MNHEY and SMNVEV (reference sequence). The CDR3 loop spans 15 amino acids. CDR3 DNA sequence: TGTACCAGCAGTTCACTATTGGGACCAAAGTGTGGCTACACCTTC. Its protein is CTSSSLLGPKCGYTF.

This chain joins TRBV7-9 and TRBJ1-3, with 10 bases that match TRBD1. CDR1 SEHNR and CDR2 FQNEAQ come from the germline V gene (reference sequence). The V and J ends lost 4 bases and 4 bases, in that order; junction bases with no gene match: 10. There are 17 residues in the CDR3. The chain's CDR3 is CASSSGWGQGTGNTIYF. In nucleotides, the CDR3 is TGTGCCAGCAGCTCCGGTTGGGGACAGGGGACGGGAAACACCATATATTTT. Full variable domain (missing parts from reference TRBV7-9 and TRBJ1-3): DTGVSQNPRHKITKRGQNVTFRCDPISEHNRLYWYRQTLGQGPEFLTYFQNEAQLEKSRLLSDRFSAERPKGSFSTLEIQRTEQGDSAMYLCASSSGWGQGTGNTIYFGEGSWLTVV.

This clonotype has more than one count but fewer than ten. The chain carries TRBV6-2 or TRBV6-3 and TRBJ2-5, with D hard to call. The CDR3 totals 14 residues. The germline V and J ends were trimmed by 5 bases and 4 bases, with 14 bases remaining between them. The V gene's germline CDR1 is MNHEY and CDR2 SVGEGT. CDR3 sequence (DNA): TGTGCCAGCAGTAAGCTAGTCAATGGAGAGACCCAGTACTTC. Encoded protein: CASSKLVNGETQYF.

This clonotype occurred once. CDR3 nucleotide sequence: TGCGCCAGCAGCCAAGATCAGGTCCACTATGGCTACACCTTC. This sequence encodes CASSQDQVHYGYTF. The genes are TRBV4-1 and TRBJ1-2; D gene ambiguous. The CDR3 is 14 amino acids. Germline loops: CDR1 MGHRA, CDR2 YSYEKL. V was clipped by 0 bases and J by 3 bases, with 8 bases between them.

About this clonotype itself: This CDR3 fails to terminate in the conserved phenylalanine or tryptophan, so it likely reflects a read error. The V call is TRBV6-1, the J call TRBJ2-7, with D perhaps matching TRBD1 (5 bases). Germline CDR1 reads MNHNS; CDR2 reads SASEGT. The CDR3 runs 12 residues. Between the trimmed V and J ends, which lost 5 bases and 1 base, there was a span of 6 bases. The CDR3, as DNA: TGTGCCAGCAGTCAGGGATCCTACGAGCAGTACTTA. This gives the protein CASSQGSYEQYL.

The chain combines TRBV6-2 or TRBV6-3 with TRBJ2-7; the match to TRBD1 covers 7 bases. Trimming took 2 bases from V and 5 from J; bases not matched to a gene: 6. CDR3 size: 14 residues. CDR1 MNHEY and CDR2 SVGEGT come from the germline V gene. The CDR3 spells CASSYDRVYDEQYF. As DNA, the CDR3 is TGTGCCAGCAGTTACGACAGGGTTTACGACGAGCAGTACTTC.

This sequence joins TRBV6-4 and TRBJ1-2; D remains unclear. Trimming pared 6 bases from V and 7 bases from J, leaving 18 bases between. Germline CDR1 MRHNA, CDR2 SNTAGT. This CDR3 is built from 14 residues. The DNA for the CDR3 is TGTGCCAGCAGAAAAGCAGAGACTTTTGGTGGCTACACCTTC. This gives the protein CASRKAETFGGYTF.

The V gene is TRBV20-1, the J gene TRBJ2-4; D perhaps matches TRBD2 (6 bases). The J call may be wrong; the DNA end is better matched by TRBJ2-7. Germline CDR1 is DFQATT and CDR2 is SNEGSKA (reference sequence). This CDR3 is built from 14 residues. The CDR3 reads CSARGPGLSYEQYF. CDR3 DNA: TGCAGTGCTAGGGGTCCGGGACTTTCCTACGAGCAGTACTTC.

The chain has TRBV21-1 and TRBJ2-2; TRBD1, the table's D call, was not compared with the DNA. TRBV21-1 is a known pseudogene. The CDR3 consists of 16 residues. The CDR3 is CASSTQTGENTGELFF. The CDR3, as DNA: TGTGCCAGCAGCACCCAGACAGGGGAGAACACCGGGGAGCTGTTTTTT.